This entry lists 13 T cell receptor beta chains sequenced from one sample in a study of blood T cell repertoires in COVID-19. Method: immunoSEQ multiplex PCR; TCRdb's copy keeps in-frame clones and lacks some. The sample comprises 17,000 or so clones, more than 75% of which are singletons, and under 25% rests with the top ten. The sample taken for sequencing was peripheral blood. These receptors were taken from a man in his 60s with active or convalescent COVID-19.

The gene calls are TRBV7-6 and TRBJ1-5; a possible D gene is TRBD1 (5 bases). The CDR3 loop spans 15 amino acids. CDR1 and CDR2 (germline): SGHVS, FNYEAQ. With 0 bases removed from V and 3 bases from J, the gap between germline ends came to 9 bases. The CDR3 DNA reads TGTGCCAGCAGCTTAGCGGAGGGGTCCAATCAGCCCCAGCATTTT. Encoded protein: CASSLAEGSNQPQHF.

V usage is TRBV5-4 and J usage is TRBJ2-2; 11 nucleotides align to TRBD2. V lost 4 bases, J lost 5 bases, and 7 bases stayed unmatched. CDR1 is SGHNT, CDR2 YYREEE, per germline (reference sequence). The CDR3 contains 16 residues. DNA of the CDR3: TGTGCCAGCAGCGTCTTAGCGGGAGGGAGGACCGGGGAGCTGTTTTTT. It codes for CASSVLAGGRTGELFF.

This clone was seen a few times. The rearrangement links TRBV29-1 to TRBJ2-7, with TRBD1 matching over 9 bases. Losses at the gene ends were 3 bases for V and 2 bases for J; bases not matched to a gene: 5. The CDR3 has 14 residues. CDR1 is SQVTM, CDR2 ANQGSEA, per germline. This CDR3 is CSVDTGTGTYEQYF. The CDR3 DNA reads TGCAGCGTTGACACCGGGACAGGGACCTACGAGCAGTACTTC.

The rearrangement links TRBV5-6 to TRBJ2-5; D perhaps matches TRBD1 (6 bases). The CDR3 extends over 15 amino acids. Deletions cut 3 bases from V and 5 bases from J, with 17 bases between. CDR1 and CDR2 (germline): SGHDT, YYEEEE. In nucleotides, the CDR3 is TGTGCCAGCAGCTACCTATTAGGGGGAAGGGAGACCCAGTACTTC. It yields the protein CASSYLLGGRETQYF.

The V and J genes are TRBV9 and TRBJ1-3; 7 bases agree with TRBD1. The CDR3 length is 15 residues. The V segment lost 3 bases and the J segment 4 bases; nucleotides outside the gene matches: 7. Germline CDR1 reads SGDLS; CDR2 reads YYNGEE. In nucleotides, the CDR3 is TGTGCCAGCAGCGCCTCAGGGGGAACGGGAAACACCATATATTTT. Translated: CASSASGGTGNTIYF.

This chain links TRBV4-1 with TRBJ1-2; D not resolved. CDR3 size: 18 residues. In germline, CDR1 is MGHRA, CDR2 YSYEKL. The V end lost 0 bases, the J end lost 2 bases, and 19 bases lay between the germline ends. This chain's CDR3 is CASSQDGKPREVNYGYTF. CDR3 nucleotides: TGCGCCAGCAGCCAAGATGGGAAACCGAGGGAGGTAAACTATGGCTACACCTTC.

This clone was seen more than once but under ten times. V gene TRBV19 combines with J gene TRBJ2-5; D is perhaps TRBD1 (6 bases). The V and J ends lost 1 base and 6 bases respectively, with 15 bases between them. The CDR3 runs 15 residues. Germline loops: CDR1 LNHDA, CDR2 SQIVND (reference sequence). CDR3 protein: CASSIVQGRLKTQYF. The CDR3 region has the DNA TGTGCCAGTAGTATAGTCCAGGGGCGGTTGAAGACCCAGTACTTC.

This clone appeared once. The V call is TRBV3-1 (or the pseudogene TRBV3-2), the J call TRBJ1-2; the D is unclear. CDR3 size: 12 residues. V gave up 4 bases and J gave up 4 bases, with 7 bases separating them. Germline-derived CDR1 and CDR2 are LGHDT and YNNKEL (reference sequence). The chain's CDR3 is CASSRASYGYTF. CDR3 bases: TGTGCCAGCAGCCGCGCCTCCTATGGCTACACCTTC.

This sequence joins TRBV5-8 and TRBJ2-1; D is unresolved. Trimming pared 0 bases from V and 0 bases from J, leaving 7 bases between. This CDR3 has 15 amino acids. The germline gives CDR1 SGHTS, CDR2 YDEGEE. The DNA for the CDR3 is TGTGCCAGCAGCTTGGCCGCCAGCTCCTACAATGAGCAGTTCTTC. As protein: CASSLAASSYNEQFF.

The chain carries TRBV27 and TRBJ2-2; no firm D call. Germline CDR1 MNHEY, CDR2 SMNVEV (reference sequence). CDR3 length equals 14 residues. Trimming shortened V by 7 bases and J by 0 bases, and 9 bases separated the two germline ends. The CDR3 DNA reads as TGTGCCAGCATGAGCAGGACGAACACCGGGGAGCTGTTTTTT. Translated: CASMSRTNTGELFF.

The V gene is TRBV7-9, the J gene TRBJ1-6; TRBD1 matches 8 bases. Losses at the gene ends were 5 bases for V and 10 bases for J; bases not matched to a gene: 10. CDR1 SEHNR and CDR2 FQNEAQ come from the germline V gene (reference sequence). The CDR3 covers 15 residues. The DNA for the CDR3 is TGTGCCAGCAGCCCCTCGACAGGGGTAAGCTCACCCCTCCACTTT. Protein product: CASSPSTGVSSPLHF.

The CDR3 sequence is CASRLSIGTSGFPYEQYF. The CDR3 coding sequence is TGTGCAAGTCGCTTATCAATAGGGACTAGCGGGTTCCCCTACGAGCAGTACTTC. The J gene is TRBJ2-7, the V gene TRBV12-2; the D segment call TRBD2 is taken from the table without a DNA check. TRBV12-2 is shown as a pseudogene. This CDR3 contains 18 residues.

J is TRBJ1-2 and V is TRBV29-1; D remains ambiguous. The ends were cut back, 6 bases at V and 2 bases at J, with 10 bases in the middle. This CDR3 is built from 12 residues. CDR1 and CDR2 (germline): SQVTM, ANQGSEA. In DNA, the CDR3 is TGCAGCGTCCCGGACTTAAACTATGGCTACACCTTC. It yields the protein CSVPDLNYGYTF.